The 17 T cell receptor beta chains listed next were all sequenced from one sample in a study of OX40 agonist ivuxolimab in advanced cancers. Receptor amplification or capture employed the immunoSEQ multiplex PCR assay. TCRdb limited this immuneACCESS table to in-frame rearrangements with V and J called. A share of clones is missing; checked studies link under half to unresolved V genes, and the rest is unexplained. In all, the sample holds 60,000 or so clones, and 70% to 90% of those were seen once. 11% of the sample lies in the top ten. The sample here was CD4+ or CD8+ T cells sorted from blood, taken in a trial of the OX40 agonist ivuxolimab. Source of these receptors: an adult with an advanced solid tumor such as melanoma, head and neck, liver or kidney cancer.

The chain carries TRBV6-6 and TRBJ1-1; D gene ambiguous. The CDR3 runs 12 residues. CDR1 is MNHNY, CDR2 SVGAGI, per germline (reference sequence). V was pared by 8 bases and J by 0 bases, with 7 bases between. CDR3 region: CASVGMNTEAFF. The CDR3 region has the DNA TGTGCCAGCGTCGGGATGAACACTGAAGCTTTCTTT.

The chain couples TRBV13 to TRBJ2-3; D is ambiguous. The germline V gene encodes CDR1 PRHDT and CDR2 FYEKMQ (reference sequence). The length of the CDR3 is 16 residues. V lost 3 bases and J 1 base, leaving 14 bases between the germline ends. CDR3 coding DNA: TGTGCCAGCAGCTTCGAAGCCATCGACGGCACAGATACGCAGTATTTT. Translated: CASSFEAIDGTDTQYF. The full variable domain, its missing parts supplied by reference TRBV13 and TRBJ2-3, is AAGVIQSPRHLIKEKRETATLKCYPIPRHDTVYWYQQGPGQDPQFLISFYEKMQSDKGSIPDRFSAQQFSDYHSELNMSSLELGDSALYFCASSFEAIDGTDTQYFGPGTRLTVL.

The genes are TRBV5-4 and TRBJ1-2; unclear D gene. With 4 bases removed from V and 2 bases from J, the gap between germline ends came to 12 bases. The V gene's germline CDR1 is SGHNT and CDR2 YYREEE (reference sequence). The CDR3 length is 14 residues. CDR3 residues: CASSPTGVNYGYTF. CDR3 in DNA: TGTGCCAGCAGCCCCACTGGGGTCAACTATGGCTACACCTTC.

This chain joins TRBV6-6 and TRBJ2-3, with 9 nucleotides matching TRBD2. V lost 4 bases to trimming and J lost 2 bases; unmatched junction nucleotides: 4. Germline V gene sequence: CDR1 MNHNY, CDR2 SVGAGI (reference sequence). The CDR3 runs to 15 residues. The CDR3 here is CASSSIAGDTDTQYF. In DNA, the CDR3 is TGTGCCAGCAGTTCGATAGCGGGGGACACAGATACGCAGTATTTT.

For the CDR3, the DNA is TGTGCCAGCAGCGTAAAGGGGGCTCCTAGGACTGAAGCTTTCTTT. Amino acid sequence: CASSVKGAPRTEAFF. This chain connects TRBV5-4 to TRBJ1-1, with 7 bases aligning to TRBD1. CDR3 size: 15 residues. CDR1 is SGHNT and CDR2 is YYREEE in the germline V gene (reference sequence). V was pared by 4 bases and J by 5 bases, with 11 bases of the junction left unmatched.

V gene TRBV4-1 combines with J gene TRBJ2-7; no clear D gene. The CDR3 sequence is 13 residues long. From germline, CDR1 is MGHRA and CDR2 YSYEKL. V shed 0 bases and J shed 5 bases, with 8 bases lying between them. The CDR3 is CASSQDPRNEQYF. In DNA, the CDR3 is TGCGCCAGCAGCCAAGATCCGAGAAACGAGCAGTACTTC.

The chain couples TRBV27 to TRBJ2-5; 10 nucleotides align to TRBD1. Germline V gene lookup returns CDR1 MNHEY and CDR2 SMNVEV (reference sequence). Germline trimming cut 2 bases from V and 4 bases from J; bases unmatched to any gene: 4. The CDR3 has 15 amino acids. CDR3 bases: TGTGCCAGCAGTTTAGGGACAGGGGTTGTAGAGACCCAGTACTTC. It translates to CASSLGTGVVETQYF.

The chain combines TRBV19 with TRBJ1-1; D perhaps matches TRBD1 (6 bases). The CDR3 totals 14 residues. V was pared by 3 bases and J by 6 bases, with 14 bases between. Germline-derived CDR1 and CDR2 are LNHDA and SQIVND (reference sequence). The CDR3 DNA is TGTGCCAGTAGTATCCCGAGGGGGTTATCTGAAGCTTTCTTT. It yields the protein CASSIPRGLSEAFF.

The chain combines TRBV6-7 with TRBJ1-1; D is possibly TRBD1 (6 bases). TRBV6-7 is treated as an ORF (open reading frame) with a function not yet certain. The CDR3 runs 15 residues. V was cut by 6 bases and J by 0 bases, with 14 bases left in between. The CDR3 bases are TGTGCCAGCAGACGAAAGCAGGGGATGAACACTGAAGCTTTCTTT. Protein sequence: CASRRKQGMNTEAFF.

The CDR3 protein is CASSRAQGGGREQYF. The DNA of the CDR3 is TGTGCCAGCAGCCGTGCCCAGGGAGGGGGCCGCGAGCAGTACTTC. The chain links TRBV5-5 to TRBJ2-7; D may correspond to TRBD1 or TRBD2 (7 bases each). The CDR3 extends over 15 amino acids. The V gene's germline CDR1 is SGHKS and CDR2 YYEKEE (reference sequence). Between the trimmed V and J ends, which lost 4 bases and 6 bases, there was a span of 20 bases.

For the CDR3, the DNA is TGTGCCAGCAGCTTGGCAGGACCGACGAGCTCCTACGAGCAGTACTTC. Amino acid sequence: CASSLAGPTSSYEQYF. The J gene is TRBJ2-7, the V gene TRBV5-4; no reliable D call. Germline V CDR1 and CDR2: SGHNT, YYREEE (reference sequence). V was cut by 0 bases and J by 0 bases, with 13 bases left in between. The CDR3 consists of 16 residues.

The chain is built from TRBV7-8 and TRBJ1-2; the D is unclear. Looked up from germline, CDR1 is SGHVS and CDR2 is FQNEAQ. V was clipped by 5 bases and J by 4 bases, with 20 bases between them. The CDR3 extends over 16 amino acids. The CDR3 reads CASSSLNTRKTYGYTF. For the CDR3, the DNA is TGTGCCAGCAGCAGTCTGAATACCCGAAAGACCTATGGCTACACCTTC. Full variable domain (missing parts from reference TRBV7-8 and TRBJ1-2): GAGVSQSPRYKVAKRGQDVALRCDPISGHVSLFWYQQALGQGPEFLTYFQNEAQLDKSGLPSDRFFAERPEGSVSTLKIQRTQQEDSAVYLCASSSLNTRKTYGYTFGSGTRLTVV.

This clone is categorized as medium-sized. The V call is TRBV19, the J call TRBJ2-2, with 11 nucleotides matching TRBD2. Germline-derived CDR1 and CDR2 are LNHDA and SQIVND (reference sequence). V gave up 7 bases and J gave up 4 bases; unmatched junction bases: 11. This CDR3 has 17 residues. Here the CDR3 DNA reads TGTGCCAGTACTATGACTAGCGGGGAGGCGGGCACCGGGGAGCTGTTTTTT. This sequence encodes CASTMTSGEAGTGELFF.

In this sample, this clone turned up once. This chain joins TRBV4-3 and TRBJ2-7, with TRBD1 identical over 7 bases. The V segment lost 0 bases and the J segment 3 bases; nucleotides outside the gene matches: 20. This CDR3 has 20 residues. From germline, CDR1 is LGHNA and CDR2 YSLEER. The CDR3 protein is CASSQEATGNYRERSYEQYF. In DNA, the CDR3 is TGCGCCAGCAGCCAAGAAGCGACAGGGAATTACAGGGAGCGGAGCTACGAGCAGTACTTC.

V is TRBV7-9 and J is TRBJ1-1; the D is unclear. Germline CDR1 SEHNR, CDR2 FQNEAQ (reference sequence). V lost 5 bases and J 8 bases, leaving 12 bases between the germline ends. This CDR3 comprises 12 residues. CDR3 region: CASSPDVTEAFF. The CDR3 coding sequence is TGTGCCAGCAGCCCGGACGTGACCGAAGCTTTCTTT. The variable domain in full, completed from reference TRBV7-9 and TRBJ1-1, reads DTGVSQNPRHKITKRGQNVTFRCDPISEHNRLYWYRQTLGQGPEFLTYFQNEAQLEKSRLLSDRFSAERPKGSFSTLEIQRTEQGDSAMYLCASSPDVTEAFFGQGTRLTVV.

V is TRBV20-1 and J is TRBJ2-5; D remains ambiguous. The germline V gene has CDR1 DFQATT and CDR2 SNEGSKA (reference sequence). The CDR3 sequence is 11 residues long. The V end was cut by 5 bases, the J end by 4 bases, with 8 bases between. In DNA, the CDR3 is TGCAGTGCTCTGGGTGGAGAGACCCAGTACTTC. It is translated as CSALGGETQYF.

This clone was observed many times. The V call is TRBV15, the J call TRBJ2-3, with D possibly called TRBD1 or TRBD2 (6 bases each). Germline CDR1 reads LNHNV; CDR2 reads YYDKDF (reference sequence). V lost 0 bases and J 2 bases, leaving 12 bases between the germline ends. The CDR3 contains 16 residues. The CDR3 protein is CATSRDRGGPTDTQYF. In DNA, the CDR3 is TGTGCCACCAGCAGAGATCGTGGGGGGCCCACAGATACGCAGTATTTT.